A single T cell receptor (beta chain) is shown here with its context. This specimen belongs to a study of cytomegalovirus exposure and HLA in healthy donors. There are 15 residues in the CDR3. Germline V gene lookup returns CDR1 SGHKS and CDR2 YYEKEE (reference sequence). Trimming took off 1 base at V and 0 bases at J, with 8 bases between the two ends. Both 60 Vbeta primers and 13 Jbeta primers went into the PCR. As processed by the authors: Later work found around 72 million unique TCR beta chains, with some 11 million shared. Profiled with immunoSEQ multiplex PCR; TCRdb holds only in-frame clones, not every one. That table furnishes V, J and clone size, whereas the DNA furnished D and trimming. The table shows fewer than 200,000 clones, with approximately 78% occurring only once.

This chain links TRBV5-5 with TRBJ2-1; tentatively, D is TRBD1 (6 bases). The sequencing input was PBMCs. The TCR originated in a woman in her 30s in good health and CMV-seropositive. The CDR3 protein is CASSLRGSSYNEQFF. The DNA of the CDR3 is TGTGCCAGCAGCTTGAGGGGGAGCTCCTACAATGAGCAGTTCTTC.